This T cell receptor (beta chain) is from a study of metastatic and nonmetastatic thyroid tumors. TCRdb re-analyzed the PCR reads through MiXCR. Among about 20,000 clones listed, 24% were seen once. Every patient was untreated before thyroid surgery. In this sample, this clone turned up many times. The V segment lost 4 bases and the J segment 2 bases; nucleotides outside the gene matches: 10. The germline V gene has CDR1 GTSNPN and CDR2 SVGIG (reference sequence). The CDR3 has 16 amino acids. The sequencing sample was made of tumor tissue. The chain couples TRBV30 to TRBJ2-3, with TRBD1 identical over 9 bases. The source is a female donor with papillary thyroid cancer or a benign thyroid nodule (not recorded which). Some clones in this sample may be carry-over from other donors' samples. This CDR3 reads CAWTRTGATSTDTQYF. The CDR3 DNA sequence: TGTGCCTGGACCCGGACAGGGGCCACTTCCACAGATACGCAGTATTTT. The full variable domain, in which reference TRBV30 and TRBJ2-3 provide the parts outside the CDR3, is SQTIHQWPATLVQPVGSPLSLECTVEGTSNPNLYWYRQAAGRGLQLLFYSVGIGQISSEVPQNLSASRPQDRQFILSSKKLLLSDSGFYLCAWTRTGATSTDTQYFGPGTRLTVL.